This is a list of T cell receptor beta chains from one sample in a study of blood T cell repertoires in COVID-19. Generated by immunoSEQ multiplex PCR, the TCRdb table keeps only in-frame clones and is missing some. The sample lists 300,000 to 350,000 clones; roughly 90% were seen once. The specimen was peripheral blood. These receptor sequences come from a man between 18 and 29 years old with active or convalescent COVID-19. Both conserved end residues are part of each CDR3. The D gene is left open where the match is weak. Size is omitted from some rows. Given values are once, few, many or a class for expanded clones.

d_call,clone_size,j_call,v_call,cdr3_nt,cdr3_aa
TRBD2,.,TRBJ2-3,TRBV29-1,TGCAGCGTTGAATCGGCAGGGAGGGGAGATACGCAGTATTTT,CSVESAGRGDTQYF
.,.,TRBJ2-5,TRBV15,TGTGCCACCAGCAGAGCACGGGGGAGGGAGACCCAGTACTTC,CATSRARGRETQYF
.,.,TRBJ1-1,TRBV6-2/TRBV6-3,TGTGCCAGCAGCACCACAGTGAACACTGAAGCTTTCTTT,CASSTTVNTEAFF
TRBD1,.,TRBJ1-2,TRBV7-9,TGTGCCAGCAGCCCTAATCCGGGACAGGGGGGTGGCTACACCTTC,CASSPNPGQGGGYTF
.,.,TRBJ1-1,TRBV28,TGTGCCAGCAGTTTCGGGGAAAAAGCTTTCTTT,CASSFGEKAFF
TRBD2,.,TRBJ2-7,TRBV6-6,TGTGCCAGCAGTTACACGGCGGGAGCCTCCTACGAGCAGTACTTC,CASSYTAGASYEQYF
TRBD1,.,TRBJ2-1,TRBV5-1,TGCGCCAGCAGCTTGAGCTTGGGACAGGGTTACAATGAGCAGTTCTTC,CASSLSLGQGYNEQFF
.,.,TRBJ2-3,TRBV28,TGTGCCAGCAGGCACGGGTGGGGGGACTTTAGCACAGATACGCAGTATTTT,CASRHGWGDFSTDTQYF
TRBD1,.,TRBJ2-3,TRBV9,TGTGCCAGCAGCGTAGGGGACAGGGGCATCCATACGCAGTATTTT,CASSVGDRGIHTQYF
.,.,TRBJ1-2,TRBV2,TGTGCCAGCAGTGAATTTGGGCAGAGCTATGGCTACACCTTC,CASSEFGQSYGYTF
.,.,TRBJ2-7,TRBV5-1,TGCGCCAGCAGAACCACTGACACAACCTACGAGCAGTACTTC,CASRTTDTTYEQYF
TRBD1,.,TRBJ1-1,TRBV15,TGTGCCACCAGCAGAGATCGGGGACAGGGGGCGCGGGCTTTCTTT,CATSRDRGQGARAFF
TRBD1,.,TRBJ2-4,TRBV9,TGTGCCAGCAGCGTTAGTCAGGGGGACATTCAGTACTTC,CASSVSQGDIQYF
.,few,TRBJ1-5,TRBV6-5,TGTGCCTCACTGGAAGGTGCCCGGGGTCAGCCCCAGCATTTT,CASLEGARGQPQHF
TRBD1,.,TRBJ2-7,TRBV10-2,TGCGCCAGCAGTGAGTCTGCACAGGGGCTCTACGAGCAGTACTTC,CASSESAQGLYEQYF
TRBD2,few,TRBJ2-1,TRBV5-5,TGTGCCAGCACCCTTGATACAAGGGCTAGCGGGAGGGATGAGCAGTTCTTC,CASTLDTRASGRDEQFF
TRBD2,.,TRBJ2-7,TRBV7-9,TGTGCCAGCAGGTCAGCCGGGACTAGCGGGATCCACTCCTACGAGCAGTACTTC,CASRSAGTSGIHSYEQYF